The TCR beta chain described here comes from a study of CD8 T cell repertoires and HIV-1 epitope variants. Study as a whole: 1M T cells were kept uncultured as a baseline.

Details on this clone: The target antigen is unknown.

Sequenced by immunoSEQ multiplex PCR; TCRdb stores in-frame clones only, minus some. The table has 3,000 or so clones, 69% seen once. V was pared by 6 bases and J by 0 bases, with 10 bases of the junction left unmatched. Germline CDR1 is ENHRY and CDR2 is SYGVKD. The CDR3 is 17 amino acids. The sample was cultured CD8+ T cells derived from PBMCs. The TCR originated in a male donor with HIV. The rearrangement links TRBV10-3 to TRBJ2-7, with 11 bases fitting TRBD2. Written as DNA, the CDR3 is TGTGCCATCAGACCCGGGACTAGCGGATATCGCTCCTACGAGCAGTACTTC. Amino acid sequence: CAIRPGTSGYRSYEQYF.